This TCR beta chain was obtained from a study of human T cells and chemical hapten exposure. Study-level background: Alopecia areata, totalis and universalis patients, mostly female, were included.

Time point indicated: patch test 1, 2 weeks after DPC sensitization. Described treatment: therapeutic diphenylcyclopropenone sensitization with weekly scalp DPC. Blood was drawn before each patch test was applied. The study used a library that attached unique molecular identifiers to individual cDNA molecules. MiXCR, run by TCRdb on the RACE reads, gives a single entry per CDR3 protein. The table includes approximately 100,000 distinct CDR3 sequences, around 10% detected once. This clonotype was counted ten times or more. The TCR originated in a woman aged 40 to 50 with alopecia areata. Some clones in this sample may be carry-over from other donors' samples. Specimen: whole blood, collected in connection with sensitization to the hapten diphenylcyclopropenone (DPC).

The CDR3 loop reads CASSLAWLAIQEQYF. CDR3 in DNA: TGTGCCAGCAGCTTAGCGTGGCTAGCGATACAGGAGCAGTACTTC. The chain uses TRBV7-2 and TRBJ2-7, with D maybe TRBD2 (6 bases). CDR3 length: 15 amino acids. V lost 0 bases and J lost 7, with 16 bases in between. Per germline, CDR1 SGHTA and CDR2 FQGNSA.